This T cell receptor beta chain was documented in a study of blood T cell repertoires in COVID-19. The overall study: The origin of the acute and convalescent COVID-19 samples was the United States, Italy and Spain.

The CDR3 runs to 15 residues. Germline CDR1 and CDR2: SGHNT and YYREEE (reference sequence). V was trimmed by 1 base and J by 2 bases, leaving 13 bases between them. The repertoire was sequenced with immunoSEQ multiplex PCR; TCRdb's copy has only in-frame clones and lacks some. The sample has some 250,000 clones, more than 65% seen once; the top ten hold roughly 3%. The clonotype was recovered from a woman between 18 and 30 years old with acute or convalescent COVID-19. The chain links TRBV5-4 to TRBJ2-7; a possible D gene is TRBD2 (5 bases). Source material: peripheral blood. In nucleotides, the CDR3 is TGTGCCAGCAGCTTGTCGGGAAGAGGGCCCTACGAGCAGTACTTC. This gives the protein CASSLSGRGPYEQYF.